This TCR beta chain comes out of a study of T cell responses to AZD1222 COVID-19 vaccine. Sequencing used immunoSEQ multiplex PCR; TCRdb keeps in-frame clones, though not all of them. The sample has about 140,000 clones; just over 90% are singletons. Germline CDR1 DFQATT, CDR2 SNEGSKA (reference sequence). V was pared by 5 bases and J by 10 bases, with 6 bases of the junction left unmatched. The CDR3 is made up of 11 amino acids. The chain uses TRBV20-1 and TRBJ2-3, with 7 bases fitting TRBD1. The sample here was peripheral blood, taken on day 0 of MenACWY control vaccination. This clonotype was obtained from an adult in good health. The CDR3 reads CSALTGTAQYF. DNA of the CDR3: TGCAGTGCTTTAACCGGGACAGCGCAGTATTTT.